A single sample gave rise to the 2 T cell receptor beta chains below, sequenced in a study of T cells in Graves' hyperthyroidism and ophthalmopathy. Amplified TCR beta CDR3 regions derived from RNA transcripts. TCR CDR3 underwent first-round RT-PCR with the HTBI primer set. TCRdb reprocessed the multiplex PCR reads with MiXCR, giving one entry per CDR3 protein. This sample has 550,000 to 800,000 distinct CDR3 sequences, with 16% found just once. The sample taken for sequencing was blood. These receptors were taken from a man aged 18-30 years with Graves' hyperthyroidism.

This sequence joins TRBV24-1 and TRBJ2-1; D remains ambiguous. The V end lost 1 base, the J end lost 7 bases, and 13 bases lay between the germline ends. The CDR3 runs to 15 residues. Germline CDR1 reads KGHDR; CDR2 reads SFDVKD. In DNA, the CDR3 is TGTGCCACCAGTGATTTCCGACGGAAAGGTAATGAGCAGTTCTTC. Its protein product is CATSDFRRKGNEQFF.

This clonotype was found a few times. The CDR3 sequence: CASSFNSAVSGELFF. Written as DNA, the CDR3 is TGTGCCAGCAGCTTCAATTCCGCAGTCTCCGGGGAGCTGTTTTTT. The chain combines TRBV7-8 with TRBJ2-2, with D unresolved. The CDR3 totals 15 residues. V lost 3 bases and J lost 6, with 14 bases in between. Germline values: CDR1 SGHVS, CDR2 FQNEAQ.